The present T cell receptor (beta chain) was sequenced within a study of vaccination and CD4 T cells after COVID-19. Treatment in this sample: roughly 11-day PBMC culture with coronavirus spike peptide pools or control peptides (ViraFEST assay). Regarding this clonotype: Its antigen is as yet unknown.

There are 14 residues in the CDR3. The V and J ends lost 3 bases and 3 bases respectively, with 8 bases between them. From germline, CDR1 is SGHTA and CDR2 FQGNSA. The Oncomine TCR Beta short-read assay sequenced DNA from cultured CD4+ T cells. In TCRdb, the PCR reads were re-called with MiXCR into one record per CDR3 protein. Among some 11,000 distinct CDR3 sequences, 56% were seen once, and the ten largest hold over 12%. The clonotype was recovered from a human donor who had recovered from COVID-19. The source material was CD4+ T cells from blood, cultured in vitro. This rearrangement joins TRBV7-2 to TRBJ1-4; D gene unclear. CDR3 nucleotide sequence: TGTGCCAGCAGCTTGCTGCACGCTAATGAAAAACTGTTTTTT. Translated, it gives CASSLLHANEKLFF.